Given below is one T cell receptor (beta chain) in context. Its antigen remains unidentified. The data stem from a study of Ad26.COV2.S vaccination and SARS-CoV-2 variants. Findings and caveats of the study: Substantial post-vaccination breadth of spike-specific CD8+ and CD4+ T cell responses was reported. Placebo and vaccine recipients had non-spike TCR breadth that was similar. Using TCR breadth and depth analyses may have led to underestimated total T cell responses. Vaccinated individuals (as opposed to placebo recipients) had higher spike-specific TCR breadth.

Method: immunoSEQ multiplex PCR; TCRdb's copy keeps in-frame clones and lacks some. The table includes 120,000 to 150,000 clones, roughly 85% detected once. Per germline, CDR1 MNHEY and CDR2 SMNVEV (reference sequence). After removal of 2 bases from V and 5 bases from J, the junction contained 10 bases not matched to a gene. The CDR3 runs 18 residues. Sample: peripheral blood, taken after recovery from COVID-19. The chain links TRBV27 to TRBJ2-2; 11 bases align to TRBD1. This TCR was recovered from a human donor who had recovered from COVID-19. CDR3 in amino acids: CASSLNPVGTGGTGELFF. Here the CDR3 DNA reads TGTGCCAGCAGTTTAAATCCCGTCGGGACAGGGGGGACCGGGGAGCTGTTTTTT.